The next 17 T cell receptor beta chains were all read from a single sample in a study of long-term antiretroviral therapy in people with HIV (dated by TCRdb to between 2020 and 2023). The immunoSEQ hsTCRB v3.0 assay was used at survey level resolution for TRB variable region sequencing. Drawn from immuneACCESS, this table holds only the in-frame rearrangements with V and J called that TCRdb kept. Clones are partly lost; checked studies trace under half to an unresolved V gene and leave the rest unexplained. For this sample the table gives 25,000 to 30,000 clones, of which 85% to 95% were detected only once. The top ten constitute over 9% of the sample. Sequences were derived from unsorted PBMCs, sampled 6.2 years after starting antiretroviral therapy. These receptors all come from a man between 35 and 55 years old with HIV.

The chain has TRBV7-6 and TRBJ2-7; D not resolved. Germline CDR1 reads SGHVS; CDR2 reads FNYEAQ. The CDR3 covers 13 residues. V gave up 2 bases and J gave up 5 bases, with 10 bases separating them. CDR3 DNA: TGTGCCAGCAGCTTATGGGGAACGGACGAGCAGTACTTC. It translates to CASSLWGTDEQYF.

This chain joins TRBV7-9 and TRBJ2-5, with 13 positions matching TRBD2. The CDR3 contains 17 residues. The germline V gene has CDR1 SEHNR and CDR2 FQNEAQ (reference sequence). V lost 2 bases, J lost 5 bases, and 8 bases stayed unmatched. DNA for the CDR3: TGTGCCAGCAGCTTATTAAGTACTAGCGGGGGGGGCGAGACCCAGTACTTC. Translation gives CASSLLSTSGGGETQYF. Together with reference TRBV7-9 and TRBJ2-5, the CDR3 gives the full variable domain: DTGVSQNPRHKITKRGQNVTFRCDPISEHNRLYWYRQTLGQGPEFLTYFQNEAQLEKSRLLSDRFSAERPKGSFSTLEIQRTEQGDSAMYLCASSLLSTSGGGETQYFGPGTRLLVL.

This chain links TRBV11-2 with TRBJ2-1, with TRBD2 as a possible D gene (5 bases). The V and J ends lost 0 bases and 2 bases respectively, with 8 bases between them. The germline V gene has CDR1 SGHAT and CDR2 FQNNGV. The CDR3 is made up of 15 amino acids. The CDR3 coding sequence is TGTGCCAGCAGCTTAGAACGGGATACCTACAATGAGCAGTTCTTC. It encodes CASSLERDTYNEQFF.

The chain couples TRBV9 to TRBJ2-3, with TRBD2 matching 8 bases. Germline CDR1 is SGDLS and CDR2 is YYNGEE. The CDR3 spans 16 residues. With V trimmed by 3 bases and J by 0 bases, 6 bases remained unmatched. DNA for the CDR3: TGTGCCAGCAGCGAGTCTAGCGGGCCGAGCACAGATACGCAGTATTTT. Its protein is CASSESSGPSTDTQYF.

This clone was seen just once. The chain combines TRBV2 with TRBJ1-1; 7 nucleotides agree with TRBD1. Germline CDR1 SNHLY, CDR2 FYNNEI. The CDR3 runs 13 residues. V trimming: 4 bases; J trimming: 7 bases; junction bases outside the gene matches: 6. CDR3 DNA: TGTGCCAGCAGTGCAGGGGGTACTATTGAAGCTTTCTTT. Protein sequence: CASSAGGTIEAFF.

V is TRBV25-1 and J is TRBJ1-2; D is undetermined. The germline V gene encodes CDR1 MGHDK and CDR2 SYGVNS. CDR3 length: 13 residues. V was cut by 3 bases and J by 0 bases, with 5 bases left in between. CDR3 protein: CASSEVANYGYTF. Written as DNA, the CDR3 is TGTGCCAGCAGTGAGGTAGCTAACTATGGCTACACCTTC.

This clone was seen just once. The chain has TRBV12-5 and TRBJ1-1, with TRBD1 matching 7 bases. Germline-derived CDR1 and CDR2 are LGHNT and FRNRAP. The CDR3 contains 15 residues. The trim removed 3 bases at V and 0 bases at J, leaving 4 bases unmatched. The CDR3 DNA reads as TGTGCTAGTGGTTTTAGGACAGGCATGAACACTGAAGCTTTCTTT. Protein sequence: CASGFRTGMNTEAFF.

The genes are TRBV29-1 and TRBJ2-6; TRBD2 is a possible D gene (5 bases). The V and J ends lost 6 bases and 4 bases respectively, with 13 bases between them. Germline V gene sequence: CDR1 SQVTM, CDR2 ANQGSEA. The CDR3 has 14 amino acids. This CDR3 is CSVGGERGANVLTF. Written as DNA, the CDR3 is TGCAGCGTGGGTGGAGAGCGGGGGGCCAACGTCCTGACTTTC.

The CDR3 loop reads CASHPTASGNTIYF. Here the CDR3 DNA reads TGTGCCAGCCATCCAACAGCCTCTGGAAACACCATATATTTT. This chain connects TRBV6-6 to TRBJ1-3; no clear D gene. CDR3 length equals 14 residues. Germline assignment: CDR1 MNHNY and CDR2 SVGAGI (reference sequence). Trimming left V 8 bases short and J 0 bases short, with 11 bases between.

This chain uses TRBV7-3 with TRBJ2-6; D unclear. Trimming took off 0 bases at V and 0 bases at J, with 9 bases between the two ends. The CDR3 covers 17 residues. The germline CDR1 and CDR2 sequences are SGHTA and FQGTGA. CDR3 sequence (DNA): TGTGCCAGCAGCTTAACGACGCTGGGCTCTGGGGCCAACGTCCTGACTTTC. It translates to CASSLTTLGSGANVLTF. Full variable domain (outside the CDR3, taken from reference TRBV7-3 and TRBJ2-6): GAGVSQTPSNKVTEKGKYVELRCDPISGHTALYWYRQSLGQGPEFLIYFQGTGAADDSGLPNDRFFAVRPEGSVSTLKIQRTERGDSAVYLCASSLTTLGSGANVLTFGAGSRLTVL.

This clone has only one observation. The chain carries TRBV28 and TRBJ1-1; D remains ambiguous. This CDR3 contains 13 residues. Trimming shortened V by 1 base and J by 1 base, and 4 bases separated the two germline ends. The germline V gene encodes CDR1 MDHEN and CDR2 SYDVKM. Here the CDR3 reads CASSLLKNTEAFF. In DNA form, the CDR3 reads TGTGCCAGCAGTTTATTGAAGAACACTGAAGCTTTCTTT.

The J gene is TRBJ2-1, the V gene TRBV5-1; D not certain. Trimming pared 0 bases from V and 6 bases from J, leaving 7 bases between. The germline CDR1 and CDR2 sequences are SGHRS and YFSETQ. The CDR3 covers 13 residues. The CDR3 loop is CASSLVSPNEQFF. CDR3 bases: TGCGCCAGCAGCTTGGTTAGCCCCAATGAGCAGTTCTTC.

CDR3 in amino acids: CASSQEIPNEQYF. The CDR3 DNA sequence: TGCGCCAGCAGCCAAGAAATACCTAACGAGCAGTACTTC. V gene TRBV4-3 combines with J gene TRBJ2-7; no definite D call. Deletions cut 0 bases from V and 5 bases from J, with 8 bases between. CDR3 length: 13 residues. Germline assignment: CDR1 LGHNA and CDR2 YSLEER.

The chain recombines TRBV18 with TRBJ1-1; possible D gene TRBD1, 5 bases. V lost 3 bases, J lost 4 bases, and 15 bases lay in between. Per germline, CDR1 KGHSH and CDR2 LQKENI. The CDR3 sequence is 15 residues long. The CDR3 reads CASSPPGRSGTEAFF. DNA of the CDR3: TGTGCCAGCTCACCCCCGGGACGAAGTGGCACTGAAGCTTTCTTT.

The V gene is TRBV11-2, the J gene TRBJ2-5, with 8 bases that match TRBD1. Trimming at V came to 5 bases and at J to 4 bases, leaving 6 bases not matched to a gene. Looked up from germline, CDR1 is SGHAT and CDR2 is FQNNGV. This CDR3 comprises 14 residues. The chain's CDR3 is CASSAGGRGETQYF. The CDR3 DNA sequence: TGTGCCAGCAGCGCAGGGGGCAGGGGAGAGACCCAGTACTTC.

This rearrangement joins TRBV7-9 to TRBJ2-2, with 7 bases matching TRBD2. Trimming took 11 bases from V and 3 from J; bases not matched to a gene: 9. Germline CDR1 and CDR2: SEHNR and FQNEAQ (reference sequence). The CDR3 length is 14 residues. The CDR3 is CAFLPAGYTGELFF. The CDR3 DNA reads TGTGCCTTTCTTCCAGCGGGGTACACCGGGGAGCTGTTTTTT.

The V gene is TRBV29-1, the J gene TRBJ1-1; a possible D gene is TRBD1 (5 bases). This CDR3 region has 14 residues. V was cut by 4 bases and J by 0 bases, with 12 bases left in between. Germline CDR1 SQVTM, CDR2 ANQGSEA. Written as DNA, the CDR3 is TGCAGCGTTGGAGGAACAGGTTTGAACACTGAAGCTTTCTTT. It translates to CSVGGTGLNTEAFF.